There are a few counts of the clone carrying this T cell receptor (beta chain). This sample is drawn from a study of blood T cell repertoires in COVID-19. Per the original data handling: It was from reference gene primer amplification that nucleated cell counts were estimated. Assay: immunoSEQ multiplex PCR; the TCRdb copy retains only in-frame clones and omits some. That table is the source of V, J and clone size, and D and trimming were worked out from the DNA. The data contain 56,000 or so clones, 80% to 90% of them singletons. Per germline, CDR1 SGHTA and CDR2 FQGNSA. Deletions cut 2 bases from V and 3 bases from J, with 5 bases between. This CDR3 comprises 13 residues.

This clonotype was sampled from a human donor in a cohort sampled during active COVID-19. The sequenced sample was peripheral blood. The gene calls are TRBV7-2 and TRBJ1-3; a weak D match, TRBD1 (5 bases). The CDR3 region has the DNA TGTGCCAGCAGCTTACAGGGTGGAAACACCATATATTTT. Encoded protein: CASSLQGGNTIYF.